This T cell receptor beta chain emerged from a study of CD8+ T cells in alopecia areata. About the study: The protocol delivered tofacitinib for 6 to 18 months, then withdrew it for 6 months.

Study-wide results and caveats: Lesional scalp displayed greater clonality than normal scalp, most notably in alopecia totalis/universalis.

Germline CDR1 MNHEY, CDR2 SVGAGI. This CDR3 has 16 amino acids. The J segment lost 3 bases and the V segment lost 1 base, leaving 7 bases of the junction unmatched. Researchers took lesional scalp punch biopsies and peripheral blood from people who were alopecia areata patients. Of note for this clone: Its target is not known.

RNA, once extracted, was reverse transcribed into cDNA for use as the sequencing template. Clones were sequenced by immunoSEQ multiplex PCR, and TCRdb holds only the in-frame ones, with some missing. This sample has 150,000 to 200,000 clones, with 50% to 75% found just once. The material sequenced was CD4+ T cells sorted from blood, taken at week 0. This TCR came from a human donor with alopecia areata. The V gene is TRBV6-5, the J gene TRBJ2-5; the match to TRBD1 covers 8 bases. For the CDR3, the DNA is TGTGCCAGCAGTTACTGGGCAGGGGGCAGGGAAGAGACCCAGTACTTC. It encodes CASSYWAGGREETQYF.